This T cell receptor (beta chain) was documented in a study of T cell responses to AZD1222 COVID-19 vaccine. V gave up 6 bases and J gave up 5 bases; unmatched junction bases: 11. Germline lookup yields CDR1 SNHLY and CDR2 FYNNEI. This CDR3 contains 15 residues. Repertoires were generated with immunoSEQ multiplex PCR, while TCRdb's copy carries only in-frame clones and drops some. The sample holds 70,000 to 95,000 clones, 90% to 95% seen once. This rearrangement joins TRBV2 to TRBJ1-1, with 8 nucleotides matching TRBD1. This sequence originates from an adult who received the AZD1222 COVID-19 vaccine. Sequenced here: peripheral blood, sampled 28 days after the second AZD1222 dose. CDR3 residues: CASRGESGGETEAFF. Here the CDR3 DNA reads TGTGCCAGCAGGGGGGAGTCAGGGGGCGAAACTGAAGCTTTCTTT.